What follows is one TCR beta chain and its context. Its antigen is still unknown. This specimen comes from a study of T cell responses to AZD1222 COVID-19 vaccine. Broader study findings: Spike-specific TCR repertoires showed rising breadth and depth after two AZD1222 doses. Dominant at 160-218 and 743-854, vaccine-associated CD4 TCRs also spanned spike. The study identified only five to seven AZD1222 recipients as seropositive at baseline. It was only after the peak T cell response that any repertoires were sampled.

Germline CDR1 MNHEY, CDR2 SMNVEV (reference sequence). CDR3 size: 15 residues. Trimming stripped 5 bases from V and 8 bases from J, with 18 bases between. Some clones are missing from TCRdb's copy, which holds only in-frame ones; the method was immunoSEQ multiplex PCR. The sample has 150,000 or so clones; 80% to 90% are singletons. The starting material was peripheral blood, obtained on day 0 of AZD1222 vaccination. The chain recombines TRBV27 with TRBJ1-4; TRBD1 might be the D (5 bases). This TCR came from an adult in good health. CDR3 sequence reads: CASSPDRRKPEKLFF. The CDR3 bases are TGTGCCAGCAGTCCCGACAGACGAAAGCCCGAAAAACTGTTTTTT.